This TCR beta chain was recorded in a study of cytomegalovirus exposure and HLA in healthy donors. Study-wide results and caveats: TCR sequences were mostly rare, though some public TCRs occurred in many donors.

Clones were sequenced by immunoSEQ multiplex PCR, and TCRdb holds only the in-frame ones, with some missing. The table has about 130,000 clones, about 88% seen once. Comment on this clone: Its antigen is as yet unknown.

The V end lost 4 bases, the J end lost 5 bases, and 15 bases lay between the germline ends. In germline, CDR1 is SGHKS, CDR2 YYEKEE (reference sequence). The CDR3 extends over 14 amino acids. Sequenced sample: PBMCs. The sequence derives from a woman younger than 30 in good health and CMV-seropositive. The chain combines TRBV5-5 with TRBJ2-5, with D perhaps TRBD1 (6 bases). CDR3 loop: CASSADWGRETQYF. Here the CDR3 DNA reads TGTGCCAGCAGCGCAGATTGGGGGCGGGAGACCCAGTACTTC.